This TCR beta chain was sequenced during a study of CD8+CD57+ T cells in acquired aplastic anemia. Study context: Healthy-donor CD4+ cells averaged roughly 10.8 million reads. Study results and caveats: Patients and controls had CD8+ Simpson's diversity values that were not significantly distinct. Overlap between patients and controls comprised about 30 CD8+ CDR3 sequences.

This clonotype was seen at least ten times. Antigen unknown. TCR beta VDJ and CDR3 were profiled, and genomic DNA was the template. TCRdb reanalysed the reads using MiXCR and keeps one entry per CDR3 protein. The data contain 400,000 to 450,000 distinct CDR3 sequences, around 72% of them singletons. The sequencing input was sorted CD4+, CD8+, or CD8+CD57+ T cells (not recorded which) from PBMCs. The receptor comes from a human donor in good health, serving as a control.

CDR3 in DNA: TGTGCCAGCAGGAGGACTAGTAACACAGATACGCAGTATTTT. Encoded protein: CASRRTSNTDTQYF. The chain is built from TRBV5-5 and TRBJ2-3, with 7 bases lining up with TRBD2. CDR1 is SGHKS and CDR2 is YYEKEE in the germline V gene (reference sequence). J was trimmed by 2 bases and V by 5 bases; bases with no gene match: 5. This CDR3 contains 14 residues.